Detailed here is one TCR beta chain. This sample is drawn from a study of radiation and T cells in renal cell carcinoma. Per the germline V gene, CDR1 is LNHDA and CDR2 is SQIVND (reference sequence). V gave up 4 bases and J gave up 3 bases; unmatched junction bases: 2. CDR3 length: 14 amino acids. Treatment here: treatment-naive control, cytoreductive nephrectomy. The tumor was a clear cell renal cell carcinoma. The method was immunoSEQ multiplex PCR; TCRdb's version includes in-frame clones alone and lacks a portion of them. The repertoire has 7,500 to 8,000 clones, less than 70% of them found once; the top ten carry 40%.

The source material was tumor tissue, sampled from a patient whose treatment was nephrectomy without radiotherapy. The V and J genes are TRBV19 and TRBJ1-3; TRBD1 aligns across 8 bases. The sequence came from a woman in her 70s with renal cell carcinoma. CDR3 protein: CASSRQGYGNTIYF. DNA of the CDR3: TGTGCCAGTAGTAGACAGGGGTATGGAAACACCATATATTTT. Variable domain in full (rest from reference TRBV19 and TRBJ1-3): DGGITQSPKYLFRKEGQNVTLSCEQNLNHDAMYWYRQDPGQGLRLIYYSQIVNDFQKGDIAEGYSVSREKKESFPLTVTSAQKNPTAFYLCASSRQGYGNTIYFGEGSWLTVV.